A single sample gave rise to the 30 T cell receptor beta chains below, sequenced in a study of T cell repertoires in cytomegalovirus infection. TCRdb ran MiXCR on the reads and lists one entry per CDR3 protein. Of approximately 730,000 distinct CDR3 sequences in the sample, 25% to 35% are singletons; the top ten hold under 15%. These receptors are not linked to any known antigen. This specimen consisted of cultured CD8+ T cells from PBMCs, obtained from culture after CMV antigen stimulation. Every receptor here comes from a human donor in good health (CMV status not recorded). Some clones in this sample may be carry-over from other donors' samples.

This clonotype appeared a few times. The chain links TRBV6-5 to TRBJ2-7, with D tentatively TRBD1 (6 bases). The ends were cut back, 4 bases at V and 6 bases at J, with 16 bases in the middle. The CDR3 extends over 14 amino acids. The V gene's germline CDR1 is MNHEY and CDR2 SVGAGI. DNA for the CDR3: TGTGCCAGCAGTTCCCACTCTACAGGGCGCGAGCAGTACGTC. Protein: CASSSHSTGREQYV.

The chain combines TRBV7-6 with TRBJ1-5, with D perhaps TRBD1 (5 bases). The germline V gene encodes CDR1 SGHVS and CDR2 FNYEAQ. CDR3 length: 15 residues. V lost 5 bases and J 2 bases, leaving 13 bases between the germline ends. CDR3 bases: TGTGCCAGCAGCCAAATTCAGGGTGGCAATCAGCCCCAGCATTTT. Translation gives CASSQIQGGNQPQHF.

The chain combines TRBV12-3 or TRBV12-4 with TRBJ1-1, with D uncertain. Deletions cut 3 bases from V and 7 bases from J, with 15 bases between. The CDR3 has 14 residues. CDR3 protein: CASSFPEPDFEAFF. CDR3 bases: TGTGCCAGCAGTTTCCCGGAACCCGACTTTGAAGCTTTCTTT.

This clonotype was counted between two and nine times. The rearrangement joins TRBV4-1 to TRBJ2-2; D might be TRBD1 (6 bases). V was pared by 5 bases and J by 1 base, with 8 bases between. Germline V gene lookup returns CDR1 MGHRA and CDR2 YSYEKL. The CDR3 has 14 amino acids. The CDR3 DNA reads TGCGCCAGCAGCTACAGGGTGAACACCGGGGAGCTGTTTTTT. It yields the protein CASSYRVNTGELFF.

As DNA, the CDR3 is TGCGCCAGCAGCTACGGACAGGGGCCGCGCGAGCAGTACTTC. This translates into CASSYGQGPREQYF. V usage is TRBV5-1 and J usage is TRBJ2-7, with 9 positions matching TRBD1. Trimming cost V 3 bases and J 6 bases; bases outside gene matches: 7. Germline V gives CDR1 SGHRS, CDR2 YFSETQ. The CDR3 length is 14 residues.

The rearrangement joins TRBV5-1 to TRBJ2-1; D uncertain. Germline assignment: CDR1 SGHRS and CDR2 YFSETQ. CDR3 length equals 14 residues. V was shortened by 0 bases and J by 3 bases, with 7 bases between the two germline ends. The CDR3 loop is CASSLGPYYNEQFF. In DNA form, the CDR3 reads TGCGCCAGCAGCTTGGGGCCATACTACAATGAGCAGTTCTTC. The full variable domain, with the rest looked up from reference TRBV5-1 and TRBJ2-1, is KAGVTQTPRYLIKTRGQQVTLSCSPISGHRSVSWYQQTPGQGLQFLFEYFSETQRNKGNFPGRFSGRQFSNSRSEMNVSTLELGDSALYLCASSLGPYYNEQFFGPGTRLTVL.

This rearrangement joins TRBV7-6 to TRBJ1-2, with D possibly being TRBD1 (5 bases). This CDR3 spans 15 amino acids. Germline lookup yields CDR1 SGHVS and CDR2 FNYEAQ. V was trimmed by 1 base and J by 2 bases, leaving 11 bases between them. The CDR3 region is CASSLVTGDNYGYTF. The CDR3 coding sequence is TGTGCCAGCAGCTTAGTAACAGGAGACAACTATGGCTACACCTTC.

This chain links TRBV19 with TRBJ1-4, with TRBD1 matching 10 bases. Trimming cost V 3 bases and J 8 bases; bases outside gene matches: 6. Germline V gives CDR1 LNHDA, CDR2 SQIVND (reference sequence). This CDR3 has 15 residues. CDR3: CASSIRTGGDEKLFF. The CDR3 region has the DNA TGTGCCAGTAGTATTCGGACAGGGGGAGACGAAAAACTGTTTTTT.

In this sample, this clonotype turned up a few times. The chain is built from TRBV7-2 and TRBJ2-3, with 13 bases that match TRBD2. The J segment lost 4 bases and the V segment lost 2 bases, leaving 3 bases of the junction unmatched. The V gene's germline CDR1 is SGHTA and CDR2 FQGNSA. CDR3 length equals 16 residues. The CDR3 here is CASSLTSGGASDTQYF. In nucleotides, the CDR3 is TGTGCCAGCAGCTTAACTAGCGGGGGGGCATCAGATACGCAGTATTTT.

This clonotype occurred a few times. The gene calls are TRBV20-1 and TRBJ1-5; D ambiguous. The germline V gene has CDR1 DFQATT and CDR2 SNEGSKA (reference sequence). There are 11 residues in the CDR3. The V gene lost 5 bases and the J gene lost 1 base, with 3 bases spanning the gap. Written as DNA, the CDR3 is TGCAGTGCTGGGAGCAATCAGCCCCAGCATTTT. Protein: CSAGSNQPQHF.

This clonotype occurred a few times. The CDR3 region has the DNA TGTGCCAGCAGCCACGACAGCAATGAGCAGTTCTTC. Its translation is CASSHDSNEQFF. J is TRBJ2-1 and V is TRBV6-2 or TRBV6-3, with D possibly matching TRBD1 (5 bases). This CDR3 is built from 12 residues. The V end lost 6 bases, the J end lost 6 bases, and 9 bases lay between the germline ends. Germline lookup yields CDR1 MNHEY and CDR2 SVGEGT.

CDR3 region: CASSWGGEKEQFF. The CDR3 nucleotides read TGTGCCAGCAGCTGGGGAGGGGAAAAGGAGCAGTTCTTC. V usage is TRBV7-9 and J usage is TRBJ2-1, with 7 positions matching TRBD2. The CDR3 sequence is 13 residues long. The germline gives CDR1 SEHNR, CDR2 FQNEAQ (reference sequence). J lost 10 bases, V lost 4 bases, and 7 bases had no gene match.

CDR3 coding DNA: TGCAGTGCTAGGCCTAGCGGGAACAATGAGCAGTTCTTC. It encodes CSARPSGNNEQFF. The chain has TRBV20-1 and TRBJ2-1; 9 bases align to TRBD2. Germline V gene sequence: CDR1 DFQATT, CDR2 SNEGSKA (reference sequence). The V segment lost 3 bases and the J segment 5 bases; nucleotides outside the gene matches: 2. The CDR3 has 13 residues.

The chain couples TRBV19 to TRBJ1-5; 10 bases line up with TRBD1. With V trimmed by 4 bases and J by 4 bases, 13 bases remained unmatched. Germline V CDR1 and CDR2: LNHDA, SQIVND (reference sequence). The CDR3 totals 18 residues. Here the CDR3 reads CASSTGTGDVILNQPQHF. The CDR3 DNA reads TGTGCCAGTAGTACCGGGACAGGGGACGTGATATTGAATCAGCCCCAGCATTTT.

This clonotype was counted ten times or more. The CDR3 region has the DNA TGTGCCAGCAGCTGGACAGACTTTTATGAGCAGTTCTTC. This encodes CASSWTDFYEQFF. This chain joins TRBV7-9 and TRBJ2-1, with TRBD1 as a possible D gene (6 bases). CDR1 and CDR2 from the germline V gene are SEHNR and FQNEAQ (reference sequence). V lost 4 bases and J 8 bases, leaving 12 bases between the germline ends. The CDR3 spans 13 residues. Full variable domain (missing parts from reference TRBV7-9 and TRBJ2-1): DTGVSQNPRHKITKRGQNVTFRCDPISEHNRLYWYRQTLGQGPEFLTYFQNEAQLEKSRLLSDRFSAERPKGSFSTLEIQRTEQGDSAMYLCASSWTDFYEQFFGPGTRLTVL.

The rearrangement joins TRBV6-8 to TRBJ1-1; D uncertain. The length of the CDR3 is 15 residues. V lost 0 bases and J 0 bases, leaving 8 bases between the germline ends. Germline assignment: CDR1 MNHGY and CDR2 SAAAGT. DNA for the CDR3: TGTGCCAGCAGTTACTCGACTCAGATGAACACTGAAGCTTTCTTT. Amino acid sequence: CASSYSTQMNTEAFF.

This clonotype was picked up many times. The chain employs TRBV7-9 and TRBJ2-5, with D perhaps matching TRBD2 (6 bases). Per germline, CDR1 SEHNR and CDR2 FQNEAQ (reference sequence). CDR3 length: 16 amino acids. The V and J ends lost 5 bases and 9 bases respectively, with 25 bases between them. DNA for the CDR3: TGTGCCAGCAGCCCGAAAATAAGCCCCTTGTCGGGGGCCCAGTACTTC. Residues: CASSPKISPLSGAQYF.

This clonotype was detected only a few times. V gene TRBV29-1 combines with J gene TRBJ2-1; 8 nucleotides align to TRBD2. The CDR3 has 13 residues. J lost 3 bases, V lost 7 bases, and 5 bases had no gene match. CDR1 and CDR2 (germline): SQVTM, ANQGSEA. The CDR3 here is CSAAGLVYNEQFF. The DNA of the CDR3 is TGCAGCGCCGCGGGACTAGTCTACAATGAGCAGTTCTTC.

The chain recombines TRBV6-5 with TRBJ1-1; TRBD1 aligns across 8 bases. CDR1 is MNHEY, CDR2 SVGAGI, per germline. Trimming took 5 bases from V and 11 from J; bases not matched to a gene: 13. The CDR3 has 14 residues. The CDR3 nucleotides are TGTGCCAGCAGTCTGGACAGGGCCTTCCGCCGGGCTTTCTTT. Translating gives CASSLDRAFRRAFF.

The chain has TRBV7-9 and TRBJ1-2, with D possibly TRBD1 on 6 matching bases. CDR1 SEHNR and CDR2 FQNEAQ come from the germline V gene (reference sequence). V was shortened by 5 bases and J by 4 bases, with 23 bases between the two germline ends. This CDR3 is 17 amino acids long. The CDR3 nucleotides read TGTGCCAGCAGCACACCTAGGGTCGGGGGCAGCCCCTATGGCTACACCTTC. Its translation: CASSTPRVGGSPYGYTF.

This clonotype came up a few times. The chain is built from TRBV11-2 and TRBJ2-4; maybe TRBD1 (6 bases). The CDR3 contains 13 residues. V lost 3 bases and J 11 bases, leaving 14 bases between the germline ends. Germline assignment: CDR1 SGHAT and CDR2 FQNNGV. The CDR3 reads CASSLGTGTFQYF. The DNA of the CDR3 is TGTGCCAGCAGCTTGGGAACAGGGACATTTCAGTACTTC.

This rearrangement joins TRBV18 to TRBJ2-7, with TRBD1 matching 12 bases. Per the germline V gene, CDR1 is KGHSH and CDR2 is LQKENI. This CDR3 comprises 14 residues. V lost 6 bases to trimming and J lost 3 bases; unmatched junction nucleotides: 3. This CDR3 reads CASSRDRGLYEQYF. DNA of the CDR3: TGTGCCAGCTCCCGGGACAGGGGGCTCTACGAGCAGTACTTC.

This chain connects TRBV4-1 to TRBJ1-1; the D is unclear. The CDR3 consists of 13 residues. From germline, CDR1 is MGHRA and CDR2 YSYEKL. Deletions cut 1 base from V and 3 bases from J, with 6 bases between. The CDR3: CASSQGLYTEAFF. The CDR3 DNA follows: TGCGCCAGCAGCCAAGGTCTGTACACTGAAGCTTTCTTT.

This clonotype came up a few times. V usage is TRBV19 and J usage is TRBJ1-1; TRBD1 agrees at 9 bases. Germline CDR1 LNHDA, CDR2 SQIVND (reference sequence). After removal of 8 bases from V and 1 base from J, the junction contained 2 bases not matched to a gene. The CDR3 has 13 residues. The CDR3 spells CASGQGTNTEAFF. CDR3 coding DNA: TGTGCCAGTGGACAGGGGACGAACACTGAAGCTTTCTTT. The whole variable domain, filled in from reference TRBV19 and TRBJ1-1, reads DGGITQSPKYLFRKEGQNVTLSCEQNLNHDAMYWYRQDPGQGLRLIYYSQIVNDFQKGDIAEGYSVSREKKESFPLTVTSAQKNPTAFYLCASGQGTNTEAFFGQGTRLTVV.

The V call is TRBV4-1, the J call TRBJ1-2; D ambiguous. This CDR3 contains 14 residues. The V and J ends lost 1 base and 8 bases respectively, with 14 bases between them. Germline assignment: CDR1 MGHRA and CDR2 YSYEKL. CDR3 region: CASSQVTPLWGYTF. CDR3 in DNA: TGCGCCAGCAGCCAAGTAACCCCCCTCTGGGGCTACACCTTC.

This chain connects TRBV7-9 to TRBJ1-2; no clear D gene. This CDR3 has 15 amino acids. The V end lost 2 bases, the J end lost 6 bases, and 16 bases lay between the germline ends. Germline CDR1 SEHNR, CDR2 FQNEAQ (reference sequence). CDR3 coding DNA: TGTGCCAGCAGCTTATGGCAGAGCTCCCCGGATGGCTACACCTTC. This translates into CASSLWQSSPDGYTF.

V is TRBV7-9 and J is TRBJ2-7; TRBD1 matches at 8 bases. This CDR3 is 15 amino acids long. Germline lookup yields CDR1 SEHNR and CDR2 FQNEAQ (reference sequence). As DNA, the CDR3 is TGTGCCAGCAGCTTGGACAGGGCAGGACCCTACGAGCAGTGCGTT. This codes for CASSLDRAGPYEQCV.

There are many counts of this clonotype. V gene TRBV28 combines with J gene TRBJ2-3, with D hard to call. This CDR3 has 16 residues. V was pared by 6 bases and J by 1 base, with 17 bases between. The germline V gene has CDR1 MDHEN and CDR2 SYDVKM. CDR3 amino acids: CASRKGPSEGTDTQYF. CDR3 DNA sequence: TGTGCCAGCAGAAAGGGTCCCTCCGAGGGCACAGATACGCAGTATTTT. The entire variable domain, with the rest obtained from reference TRBV28 and TRBJ2-3, is as follows: DVKVTQSSRYLVKRTGEKVFLECVQDMDHENMFWYRQDPGLGLRLIYFSYDVKMKEKGDIPEGYSVSREKKERFSLILESASTNQTSMYLCASRKGPSEGTDTQYFGPGTRLTVL.

This chain uses TRBV12-3 or TRBV12-4 with TRBJ1-2; TRBD1 aligns across 8 bases. The J segment lost 4 bases and the V segment lost 6 bases, leaving 7 bases of the junction unmatched. There are 14 residues in the CDR3. CDR3 protein: CASSLDRGFYGYTF. In DNA, the CDR3 is TGTGCCAGCAGCCTCGACAGGGGATTCTATGGCTACACCTTC.

The chain is built from TRBV6-1 and TRBJ2-1; no reliable D call. The CDR3 runs 12 residues. V lost 5 bases and J 7 bases, leaving 9 bases between the germline ends. Germline CDR1 and CDR2: MNHNS and SASEGT. CDR3 protein: CASSTPWNEQFF. Written as DNA, the CDR3 is TGTGCCAGCAGTACCCCCTGGAATGAGCAGTTCTTC.